The subject of this entry is one T cell receptor beta chain. Trimming pared 0 bases from V and 0 bases from J, leaving 9 bases between. Per the germline V gene, CDR1 is SGHRS and CDR2 is YFSETQ. CDR3 length: 15 residues. The source of the sample is a study of T cell responses to AZD1222 COVID-19 vaccine. Method: immunoSEQ multiplex PCR; TCRdb's copy keeps in-frame clones and lacks some. The sample lists some 150,000 clones; around 94% were seen once. The clonotype was recovered from an adult in good health. This chain uses TRBV5-1 with TRBJ1-1; D call uncertain. Source: peripheral blood, taken on day 0 of AZD1222 vaccination. The CDR3 sequence: CASSLVAGVNTEAFF. The CDR3 coding sequence is TGCGCCAGCAGCTTGGTTGCAGGCGTGAACACTGAAGCTTTCTTT.